This T cell receptor beta chain was documented in a study of shared clonotypes between healthy human individuals. Unmatched junction bases numbered 5, after V lost 3 bases and J lost 1 base. The CDR3 has 16 amino acids. CDR1 and CDR2 from the germline V gene are MDHEN and SYDVKM. Sequencing was performed with immunoSEQ multiplex PCR; in TCRdb, only in-frame clones are kept and a portion is missing. This sample has roughly 550,000 clones; around 95% occur once, and the top ten carry around 0.097%. Naive CD8 cells comprised CD45RO-negative, CCR7-positively selected cells, excluding terminally differentiated effector memory CD45RA+ cells.

The chain employs TRBV28 and TRBJ1-2; 10 positions agree with TRBD1. This clonotype was obtained from a woman in her thirties in good health. Specimen: naive CD8+ T cells sorted from blood. The CDR3 spells CASSLRGQGFNYGYTF. The DNA of the CDR3 is TGTGCCAGCAGTTTGCGGGGACAGGGGTTTAACTATGGCTACACCTTC.